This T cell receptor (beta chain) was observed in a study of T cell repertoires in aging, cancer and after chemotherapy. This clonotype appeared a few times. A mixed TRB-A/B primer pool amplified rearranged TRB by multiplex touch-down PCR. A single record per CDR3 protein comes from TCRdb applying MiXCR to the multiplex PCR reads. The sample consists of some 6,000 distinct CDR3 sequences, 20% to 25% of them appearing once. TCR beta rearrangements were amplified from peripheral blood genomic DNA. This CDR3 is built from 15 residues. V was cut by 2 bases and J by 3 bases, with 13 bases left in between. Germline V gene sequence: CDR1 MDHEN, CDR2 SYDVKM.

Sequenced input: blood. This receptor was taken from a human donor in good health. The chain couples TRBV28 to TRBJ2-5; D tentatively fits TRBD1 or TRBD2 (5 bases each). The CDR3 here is CASSLGDEKKETQYF. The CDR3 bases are TGTGCCAGCAGTTTAGGGGACGAAAAGAAAGAGACCCAGTACTTC.